This T cell receptor beta chain is from a study of long-term antiretroviral therapy in people with HIV. The overall study: Initial samples were collected about a decade before the 2015 immediate-ART recommendation.

Per the germline V gene, CDR1 is SGHTA and CDR2 is FQGNSA. Germline trimming cut 1 base from V and 6 bases from J; bases unmatched to any gene: 9. The CDR3 totals 15 residues. Researchers ran immunoSEQ v3.0 at survey level. Some clones are missing from TCRdb's copy, which holds only in-frame ones; the method was immunoSEQ multiplex PCR. The sample contains more than 20,000 clones, over 85% of which appear only once. Findings and caveats of the study: Pre-ART expanded clones dominated the repertoire at every time point. Investigators report no available data on ART adherence, viral resistance or therapy changes.

No donor had fewer than one pre-ART PBMC sample or fewer than two post-ART PBMC samples. About this clone: Its antigen is undetermined.

This chain connects TRBV7-2 to TRBJ2-7; 7 nucleotides match TRBD2. The sequence was collected from a woman in her fifties or sixties with HIV. This material consisted of unsorted PBMCs, taken about 4.7 years after starting antiretroviral therapy. The chain's CDR3 is CASSLEKRGIAEQYF. The CDR3 nucleotides are TGTGCCAGCAGCTTAGAAAAGCGGGGTATCGCCGAGCAGTACTTC.